The 10 T cell receptor beta chains listed next were all sequenced from one sample in a study of chemoradiotherapy in HPV16-positive cancers. The data were produced by immunoSEQ multiplex PCR, yet TCRdb's version contains in-frame clones alone and is incomplete. The data show 30,000 to 35,000 clones, around 87% seen once. Here the sequenced sample was blood, taken from a patient who underwent chemoradiotherapy. The receptors stem from a human donor with HPV-associated anogenital cancer.

A few counts support this clone. The chain has TRBV27 and TRBJ1-5; no definite D call. V lost 3 bases and J lost 2, with 8 bases in between. Germline loops: CDR1 MNHEY, CDR2 SMNVEV (reference sequence). The CDR3 extends over 14 amino acids. CDR3 in amino acids: CASSFGAGNQPQHF. The CDR3 DNA is TGTGCCAGCAGTTTTGGAGCGGGCAATCAGCCCCAGCATTTT.

The rearrangement links TRBV6-1 to TRBJ2-7; 8 positions match TRBD1. Trimming at V came to 6 bases and at J to 6 bases, leaving 10 bases not matched to a gene. The CDR3 is made up of 14 amino acids. Germline assignment: CDR1 MNHNS and CDR2 SASEGT. The CDR3 protein is CASSLRTGLGEQYF. The CDR3, as DNA: TGTGCCAGCAGCCTCCGGACAGGGCTGGGCGAGCAGTACTTC.

The gene calls are TRBV7-2 and TRBJ2-5, with 12 bases fitting TRBD2. The germline V gene has CDR1 SGHTA and CDR2 FQGNSA. The V and J ends lost 3 bases and 1 base, in that order; junction bases with no gene match: 6. This CDR3 has 17 residues. CDR3 sequence reads: CASSFALAGGIQETQYF. In DNA, the CDR3 is TGTGCCAGCAGCTTTGCGCTAGCGGGGGGGATCCAAGAGACCCAGTACTTC.

The chain links TRBV28 to TRBJ2-5, with TRBD2 matching over 11 bases. Trimming at V came to 2 bases and at J to 5 bases, leaving 7 bases not matched to a gene. Germline CDR1 is MDHEN and CDR2 is SYDVKM. The CDR3 length is 16 residues. CDR3 region: CASSLSSGGAWETQYF. DNA for the CDR3: TGTGCCAGCAGTTTAAGTAGCGGGGGGGCGTGGGAGACCCAGTACTTC.

The chain is built from TRBV29-1 and TRBJ2-2; D uncertain. Germline loops: CDR1 SQVTM, CDR2 ANQGSEA. Trimming took off 1 base at V and 5 bases at J, with 14 bases between the two ends. The CDR3 loop spans 15 amino acids. For the CDR3, the DNA is TGCAGCGTTGAAGGGGAAGGCAGTGGGACCGGGGAGCTGTTTTTT. Translation gives CSVEGEGSGTGELFF.

This chain links TRBV7-5 with TRBJ1-1; the table names TRBD1, a call not compared with the DNA. TRBV7-5 is an annotated pseudogene. The CDR3 loop spans 13 amino acids. Here the CDR3 reads CVRSPVMGAEAFF. CDR3 DNA: TGTGTCAGAAGCCCGGTTATGGGCGCTGAAGCTTTCTTT.

The chain couples TRBV28 to TRBJ2-6; unclear D gene. The V end lost 2 bases, the J end lost 2 bases, and 7 bases lay between the germline ends. Per the germline V gene, CDR1 is MDHEN and CDR2 is SYDVKM. This CDR3 is 15 amino acids long. CDR3 loop: CASSLGGAGANVLTF. CDR3 DNA sequence: TGTGCCAGCAGTTTAGGTGGGGCTGGGGCCAACGTCCTGACTTTC.

The rearrangement links TRBV6-1 to TRBJ1-2, with a weak D call TRBD1 (6 bases). In germline, CDR1 is MNHNS, CDR2 SASEGT. V lost 6 bases to trimming and J lost 3 bases, with 14 bases between them. This CDR3 region has 14 residues. In DNA, the CDR3 is TGTGCCAGCAGGCAGGGGTTGGGCGACTATGGCTACACCTTC. Translating gives CASRQGLGDYGYTF.

This clone came up once. The chain uses TRBV19 and TRBJ2-1; 8 nucleotides agree with TRBD1. The germline CDR1 and CDR2 sequences are LNHDA and SQIVND (reference sequence). V trimming: 1 base; J trimming: 3 bases; junction bases outside the gene matches: 8. This CDR3 contains 17 residues. For the CDR3, the DNA is TGTGCCAGTAGTATAGGGGGTCAACAGGGGGTCTACAATGAGCAGTTCTTC. Protein: CASSIGGQQGVYNEQFF.

V is TRBV4-1 and J is TRBJ2-7, with 7 bases that match TRBD1. The germline V gene encodes CDR1 MGHRA and CDR2 YSYEKL. Trimming removed 0 bases from V and 2 bases from J; junction bases left unmatched: 13. The length of the CDR3 is 18 residues. CDR3 coding DNA: TGCGCCAGCAGCCAAGACAGGGACAGATCTGGGTCGCCCTACGAGCAGTACTTC. Translating it yields CASSQDRDRSGSPYEQYF.